This TCR beta chain was obtained from a study of cytomegalovirus exposure and HLA in healthy donors. This PCR relied on a set of 60 Vbeta primers and 13 Jbeta primers. Profiling relied on immunoSEQ multiplex PCR, and the TCRdb table lists in-frame clones only, not all of them. This table holds about 86,000 clones, around 71% found once. The CDR3 runs to 13 residues. The germline V gene has CDR1 LNHNV and CDR2 YYDKDF (reference sequence). The ends lost 4 bases at V and 5 bases at J; junction bases unmatched: 5. V is TRBV15 and J is TRBJ2-7; 7 nucleotides agree with TRBD1. The TCR was taken from a man aged 55 to 69 in good health and CMV-seronegative. The sequencing input was PBMCs. For the CDR3, the DNA is TGTGCCACCAGCACAAACAGGGGCAACGAGCAGTACTTC. Translating gives CATSTNRGNEQYF.